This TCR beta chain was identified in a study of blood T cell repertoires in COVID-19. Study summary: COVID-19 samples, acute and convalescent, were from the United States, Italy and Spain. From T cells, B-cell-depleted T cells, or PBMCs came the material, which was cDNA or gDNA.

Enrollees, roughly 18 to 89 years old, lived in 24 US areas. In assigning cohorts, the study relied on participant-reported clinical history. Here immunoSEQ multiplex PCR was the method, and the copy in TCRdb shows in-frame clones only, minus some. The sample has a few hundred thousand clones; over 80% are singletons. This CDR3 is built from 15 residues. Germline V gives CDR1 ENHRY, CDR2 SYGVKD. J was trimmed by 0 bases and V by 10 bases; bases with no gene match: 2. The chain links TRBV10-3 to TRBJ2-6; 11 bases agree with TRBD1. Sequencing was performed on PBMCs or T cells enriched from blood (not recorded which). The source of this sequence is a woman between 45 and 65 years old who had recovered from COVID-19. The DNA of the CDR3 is TGTGCCACGGGACAGGGGGTCTCTGGGGCCAACGTCCTGACTTTC. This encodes CATGQGVSGANVLTF.